These T cell receptor beta chains were read from a single sample in a study of T cell responses to AZD1222 COVID-19 vaccine. Libraries were prepared by immunoSEQ multiplex PCR; TCRdb keeps only in-frame clonotypes and omits some of them. This sample has 200,000 to 250,000 clones, with about 92% found just once. Material: peripheral blood, obtained on day 0 of MenACWY control vaccination. These receptors came from an adult in good health. Both conserved end residues are part of each CDR3. D genes are given only for firm matches. Not every row has a clone size; where given, it reads once, few, many or a size class.

J,size,D,V,DNA,CDR3
TRBJ2-1,NA,NA,TRBV7-3,TGTGCCAGCAGTCCTGGGGGCATTGAGCAGTTCTTC,CASSPGGIEQFF
TRBJ1-3,NA,NA,TRBV4-2,TGTGCCAGCAGCCAAGAAACCCTCCGGGGGTTTAGTCAAAACACCATATATTTT,CASSQETLRGFSQNTIYF
TRBJ1-1,NA,TRBD1,TRBV10-2,TGCGCCAGCAGTGAACAGGGGAGGAACACTGAAGCTTTCTTT,CASSEQGRNTEAFF
TRBJ1-4,NA,NA,TRBV15,TGTGCCACCAGCAGGGCACTCTCCGATGAAAAACTGTTTTTT,CATSRALSDEKLFF
TRBJ1-6,NA,NA,TRBV5-1,TGCGCCAGCAGCCCACAGGGTTACAATTCACCCCTCCACTTT,CASSPQGYNSPLHF
TRBJ2-7,NA,TRBD1,TRBV3-1/TRBV3-2,TGTGCCAGCAGCCAAGATGTAATGGGACAGGGCTTCTACGAGCAGTACTTC,CASSQDVMGQGFYEQYF
TRBJ2-2,NA,TRBD2,TRBV5-1,TGCGCCAGCAGCCCCGGGACTACTCTCACCGGGGAGCTGTTTTTT,CASSPGTTLTGELFF
TRBJ1-1,NA,NA,TRBV5-1,TGCGCCAGCAGCTCCAGCTTGAACACTGAAGCTTTCTTT,CASSSSLNTEAFF
TRBJ1-1,NA,NA,TRBV18,TGTGCCAGCTCCGCGGGGGCAGGCTATGAAGCTTTCTTT,CASSAGAGYEAFF
TRBJ2-2,NA,TRBD1,TRBV7-6,TGTGCCAGCAGCTTTGGGACAGTCCACACCGGGGAGCTGTTTTTT,CASSFGTVHTGELFF
TRBJ2-5,NA,NA,TRBV3-1/TRBV3-2,TGTGCCAGCAGCCAATTACAGACTTACCTACCCAAGGAGACCCAGTACTTC,CASSQLQTYLPKETQYF
TRBJ1-5,NA,TRBD1,TRBV7-2,TGTGCCAGCAGCTTAGACGGTACAGGGGCTAATCAGCCCCAGCATTTT,CASSLDGTGANQPQHF
TRBJ1-5,NA,TRBD1,TRBV19,TGTGCCAGTAGTATAGCCCGGACAGGGTACCAGCCCCAGCATTTT,CASSIARTGYQPQHF
TRBJ2-6,NA,TRBD1,TRBV27,TGTGCCAGCAGTTTTAAGGACAGGCCTTGGGCTGGGGCCAACGTCCTGACTTTC,CASSFKDRPWAGANVLTF
TRBJ2-3,NA,TRBD1,TRBV29-1,TGCAGCGTTAGAAGTGGGATTCGGACAGGGGGGAATACGCAGTATTTT,CSVRSGIRTGGNTQYF
TRBJ2-7,NA,TRBD1,TRBV18,TGTGCCAGCTCACGGGTGACAGGGTCCTACGAGCAGTACTTC,CASSRVTGSYEQYF
TRBJ2-5,NA,NA,TRBV9,TGTGCCAGCAGCGTAGCTTTTCGAAGCGGCCAAGAGACCCAGTACTTC,CASSVAFRSGQETQYF
TRBJ1-1,NA,TRBD1,TRBV9,TGTGCCAGCAGCGTAGGGGACAGAAGTAACACTGAAGCTTTCTTT,CASSVGDRSNTEAFF
TRBJ1-1,NA,NA,TRBV6-1,TGTGCCAGCAGTGAACTCGCCCCGGGTTTCACTGAAGCTTTCTTT,CASSELAPGFTEAFF
TRBJ2-7,few,TRBD2,TRBV27,TGTGCCAGCAAGCGGACTAGCGGGGCTTTTTTCGCCTACGAGCAGTACTTC,CASKRTSGAFFAYEQYF
TRBJ2-3,NA,TRBD1,TRBV5-1,TGCGCCAGCAGGACGGGGACAGCAGATACGCAGTATTTT,CASRTGTADTQYF
TRBJ2-1,NA,NA,TRBV3-1/TRBV3-2,TGTGCCAGCAGCCTCGCGCCACCCATCCAGTTCTTC,CASSLAPPIQFF
TRBJ2-1,few,TRBD2,TRBV6-5,TGTGCCAGCACTAGCGGGGGGTTACAGTACAATGAGCAGTTCTTC,CASTSGGLQYNEQFF
TRBJ2-1,NA,NA,TRBV6-1,TGTGCCAGCAGTGAAGCTCCAAAAAATGAGCAGTTCTTC,CASSEAPKNEQFF
TRBJ2-7,NA,NA,TRBV25-1,TGTGCCAGCAGTGACAGTCCGAGCTCCTACGAGCAGTACTTC,CASSDSPSSYEQYF
TRBJ1-6,NA,TRBD1,TRBV5-1,TGCGCCAGCAGCTTGTTGGGACAGGGGGATTCACCCCTCCACTTT,CASSLLGQGDSPLHF
TRBJ2-3,NA,NA,TRBV7-9,TGTGCCAGCAGCTTAAGGGGGGCCTTCGGTGATACGCAGTATTTT,CASSLRGAFGDTQYF
TRBJ2-1,NA,TRBD2,TRBV7-6,TGTGCCAGCAGCTTAAGTAGCGGGGTGCACAATGAGCAGTTCTTC,CASSLSSGVHNEQFF
TRBJ1-6,NA,NA,TRBV12-2,TGTGCAAGTCGCTTTGGCCCCTTT,CASRFGPF
TRBJ1-2,NA,NA,TRBV6-2/TRBV6-3,TGTGCCAGCAGTCAAGGAGGACGGTTGCATGGCTACACCTTC,CASSQGGRLHGYTF
TRBJ1-2,NA,NA,TRBV7-8,TGTGCCAGCAGCTTAACAGAGCCTAACTATGGCTACACCTTC,CASSLTEPNYGYTF
TRBJ2-7,NA,NA,TRBV27,TGTGCCAGCAGTCCAGGACAGTGGTACGAGCAGTACTTC,CASSPGQWYEQYF
TRBJ1-4,NA,NA,TRBV10-2,TGCGCCAGCAGTGAGTCGTGGGGGGGCCGGGGAAAAAAACTGTTTTTT,CASSESWGGRGKKLFF
TRBJ1-5,once,NA,TRBV6-2/TRBV6-3,TGTGCCAGCAGCCCGACGCCGGGGCAGCCCCAGCATTTT,CASSPTPGQPQHF
TRBJ1-4,NA,NA,TRBV28,TGTGCCAGCAGAGACAGTACAACTAATGAAAAACTGTTTTTT,CASRDSTTNEKLFF
TRBJ1-1,once,TRBD1,TRBV19,TGTGCCAGTAGTATGGGGAAGGGGGCGGGAAACACTGAAGCTTTCTTT,CASSMGKGAGNTEAFF
TRBJ1-4,NA,TRBD1,TRBV4-1,TGCGCCAGCAGCCTCGGGACAGGGGTGATAGGGCTCCGACGAAAACTGTTTTTT,CASSLGTGVIGLRRKLFF
TRBJ1-1,NA,NA,TRBV10-3,TGTGCCATCAGTGACAGGGGCGGCACTGAAGCTTTCTTT,CAISDRGGTEAFF
TRBJ1-1,NA,NA,TRBV2,TGTGCCAGCAAAACCGACGCCCAAGGGAACACTGAAGCTTTCTTT,CASKTDAQGNTEAFF
TRBJ1-2,NA,NA,TRBV21-1,TGTGCCAGCAGCAAAGGACAGGAGTGCTATGGCTACACCTTC,CASSKGQECYGYTF
TRBJ1-5,NA,NA,TRBV19,TGTGCCAGTAGTACGGGTCGGATCAATCAGCCCCAGCATTTT,CASSTGRINQPQHF
TRBJ2-7,NA,NA,TRBV27,TGTGCCAGCAGTTCGATGGACAAGGTAGTCTACGAGCAGTACTTC,CASSSMDKVVYEQYF
TRBJ1-5,NA,NA,TRBV7-2,TGTGCCAGCAGCTTAGACAGGGTGGCGCCCCAGCATTTT,CASSLDRVAPQHF
TRBJ1-1,NA,NA,TRBV28,TGTGCCAGCCTCGACAGAGGGAACACTGAAGCTTTCTTT,CASLDRGNTEAFF
TRBJ1-5,NA,NA,TRBV5-1,TGCGCCAGCAGCTTGGACGGGAGGGCCAATCAGCCCCAGCATTTT,CASSLDGRANQPQHF
TRBJ2-4,NA,NA,TRBV4-3,TGCGCCAGCAGCCAAGTCTGGGACGCCAAAAACATTCAGTACTTC,CASSQVWDAKNIQYF
TRBJ1-5,NA,NA,TRBV29-1,TGCAGCGCCATCGACAGCAATAGCAATCAGCCCCAGCATTTT,CSAIDSNSNQPQHF
TRBJ2-5,once,TRBD2,TRBV27,TGTGCCAGCAGGAAGCGGGGGACGGAAGAGACCCAGTACTTC,CASRKRGTEETQYF
TRBJ2-4,NA,TRBD1,TRBV4-2,TGTGCCAGCAGCCGTCACGACAGGGGGCTTAGGGGAAACATTCAGTACTTC,CASSRHDRGLRGNIQYF
TRBJ2-7,NA,NA,TRBV5-4,TGTGCCAGCAGCTTGGCTGACAGATCCTACGAGCAGTACTTC,CASSLADRSYEQYF
TRBJ1-2,NA,NA,TRBV7-2,TGTGCCAGCAGCCTACAGGAGGGTACTGGCTACACCTTC,CASSLQEGTGYTF